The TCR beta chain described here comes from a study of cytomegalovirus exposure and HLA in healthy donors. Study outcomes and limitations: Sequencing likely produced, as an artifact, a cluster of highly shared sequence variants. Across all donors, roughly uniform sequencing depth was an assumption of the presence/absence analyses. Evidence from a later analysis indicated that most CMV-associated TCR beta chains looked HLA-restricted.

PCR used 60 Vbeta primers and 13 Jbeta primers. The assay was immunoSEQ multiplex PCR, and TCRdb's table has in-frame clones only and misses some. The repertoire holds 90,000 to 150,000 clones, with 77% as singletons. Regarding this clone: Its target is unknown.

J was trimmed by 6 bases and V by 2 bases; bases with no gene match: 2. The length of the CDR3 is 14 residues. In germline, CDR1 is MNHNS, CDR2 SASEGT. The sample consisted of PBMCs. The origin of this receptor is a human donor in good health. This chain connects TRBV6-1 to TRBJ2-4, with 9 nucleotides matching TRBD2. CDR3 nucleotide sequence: TGTGCCAGCAGTGAACTTAGCGGGAGAAACATTCAGTACTTC. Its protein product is CASSELSGRNIQYF.